This T cell receptor (beta chain) was obtained from a study of CXCR3-negative and CXCR3-positive naive CD8 T cells. About the research overall: With about 1.5 +/- 0.3 million reads per library, the TRB reads numbered 120 million to 150 million in total. Study-level points and caveats: Naive CXCR3-positive and CXCR3-negative cells shared TRBV-TRBJ usage; memory cells diverged.

Regarding this clonotype: Its antigen remains unknown.

Naive CD8+ T cells displayed a CD45RO-CCR7+CD27+CD95- phenotype. Germline assignment: CDR1 SGHVS and CDR2 FNYEAQ. CDR3 size: 13 residues. UMI-tagged TRB cDNA libraries were built via 5' RACE. TCRdb processed the 5' RACE reads again and assigns one entry to each CDR3 protein, with no DNA. This sample contains tens of thousands of distinct CDR3 sequences. The material sequenced was naive CXCR3- CD8+ T cells from blood. The subset was: CD45RO-CCR7+CD27+CD95- naive CD8+ T cells lacking CXCR3 (TNR3-). The receptor's source is a human donor in good health. Some clones in this sample may be carry-over from other donors' samples. The chain joins TRBV7-6 to TRBJ2-1; TCRdb indicates TRBD1, and absent DNA this call remains unverified. CDR3 sequence reads: CASSLGGGPEQFF.